This T cell receptor beta chain was captured by sequencing in a study of Tregs in tolerant kidney transplant recipients. Study results and limitations: Activated donor B cell expansion appeared to reveal the most relevant donor-specific TCRbeta repertoire. The small number of patients limits these findings pending further validation. This study did not directly address biological reproducibility.

Unstimulated Tregs (CD4+CD25+CD127-) and CD4+CD25- non-Tregs were sorted from PBMCs. This clone was found once. Its matching antigen is unknown. Clones were read by immunoSEQ multiplex PCR, and TCRdb kept only the in-frame ones, dropping some. The sample yields some 90,000 clones, approximately 90% seen once. There are 15 residues in the CDR3. The V and J ends lost 7 bases and 6 bases, in that order; junction bases with no gene match: 14. CDR1 and CDR2 (germline): SGHTA, FQGTGA. The sample consisted of CD8+ T cells from blood. V usage is TRBV7-3 and J usage is TRBJ2-7, with 8 bases matching TRBD1. The receptor comes from a human donor in good health. The CDR3 loop reads CASTLRLDRVIEQYF. The CDR3 DNA follows: TGTGCCAGCACCCTCCGTCTGGACAGGGTGATCGAGCAGTACTTC. The entire variable domain, with the rest obtained from reference TRBV7-3 and TRBJ2-7, is as follows: GAGVSQTPSNKVTEKGKYVELRCDPISGHTALYWYRQSLGQGPEFLIYFQGTGAADDSGLPNDRFFAVRPEGSVSTLKIQRTERGDSAVYLCASTLRLDRVIEQYFGPGTRLTVT.